This is a list of T cell receptor beta chains from one sample in a study of cytomegalovirus exposure and HLA in healthy donors. The assay was immunoSEQ multiplex PCR, and TCRdb's table has in-frame clones only and misses some. The repertoire table contains under 130,000 clones. Sequenced material: PBMCs. These receptors all come from a man between 50 and 59 years old in good health and CMV-seronegative. Both conserved end residues are part of each CDR3. Fields, in order: V gene, J gene, D gene, CDR3 DNA, CDR3 protein. A D gene is named only where the DNA matches it firmly.

v_call: TRBV29-1; j_call: TRBJ2-7; d_call: .; cdr3_nt: TGCAGCGTTGGGGCCTTAGGAGGGTCCCCCTACGAGCAGTACTTC; cdr3_aa: CSVGALGGSPYEQYF
v_call: TRBV4-2; j_call: TRBJ2-6; d_call: TRBD2; cdr3_nt: TGTGCCAGCAGCCAAGAGGTACTAGCGGGAATTGGTGGGGCCAACGTCCTGACTTTC; cdr3_aa: CASSQEVLAGIGGANVLTF
v_call: TRBV19; j_call: TRBJ1-5; d_call: TRBD1; cdr3_nt: TGTGCCAGTAGTATACGCGGGGCAGGGGGCCAGCCCCAGCATTTT; cdr3_aa: CASSIRGAGGQPQHF
v_call: TRBV4-3; j_call: TRBJ2-3; d_call: TRBD2; cdr3_nt: TGCGCCAGCAGCCATATTACTAGCGGGGGACTGGCAGATACGCAGTATTTT; cdr3_aa: CASSHITSGGLADTQYF
v_call: TRBV2; j_call: TRBJ1-2; d_call: .; cdr3_nt: TGTGCCAGCGCTGCATGGGGGACACATCTTGACTACACCTTC; cdr3_aa: CASAAWGTHLDYTF
v_call: TRBV7-2; j_call: TRBJ2-1; d_call: TRBD2; cdr3_nt: TGTGCCAGCAGCCCCAGCCTGGCTAGCGGGGGGCATGAGCAGTTCTTC; cdr3_aa: CASSPSLASGGHEQFF
v_call: TRBV12-5; j_call: TRBJ1-3; d_call: .; cdr3_nt: TGTGCTAGCAGGTCCTCTGGAAACACCATATATTTT; cdr3_aa: CASRSSGNTIYF
v_call: TRBV18; j_call: TRBJ2-7; d_call: TRBD2; cdr3_nt: TGTGCCAGCTCGCCACGGATTAGCGGGAGCTCCTACGAGCAGTACTTC; cdr3_aa: CASSPRISGSSYEQYF
v_call: TRBV7-2; j_call: TRBJ2-7; d_call: .; cdr3_nt: TGTGCCAGCAGCTCCTGGGCCGCCTACGAGCAGTACTTC; cdr3_aa: CASSSWAAYEQYF
v_call: TRBV5-1; j_call: TRBJ2-2; d_call: TRBD1; cdr3_nt: TGCGCCAGCAGCGCAATTGACACAGGGGTTTCCGGGGAGCTGTTTTTT; cdr3_aa: CASSAIDTGVSGELFF
v_call: TRBV6-5; j_call: TRBJ1-1; d_call: .; cdr3_nt: TGTGCCAGCAGTTACTCCCGCTTGACAGCTAACACTGAAGCTTTCTTT; cdr3_aa: CASSYSRLTANTEAFF
v_call: TRBV5-1; j_call: TRBJ2-7; d_call: TRBD1; cdr3_nt: TGCGCCAGCAGCACCGGGACAGGGCAATTTCACGAGCAGTACTTC; cdr3_aa: CASSTGTGQFHEQYF
v_call: TRBV5-8; j_call: TRBJ2-3; d_call: .; cdr3_nt: TGTGCCAGCAGCACCGGACAAGTAATCCATACGCAGTATTTT; cdr3_aa: CASSTGQVIHTQYF
v_call: TRBV5-1; j_call: TRBJ1-4; d_call: TRBD1; cdr3_nt: TGCGCCAGCAGCGTGACAGGGGTTCGGGAAAAACTGTTTTTT; cdr3_aa: CASSVTGVREKLFF
v_call: TRBV5-1; j_call: TRBJ2-7; d_call: .; cdr3_nt: TGCGCCAGCAGCTTCGGCTACGAGCAGTACTTC; cdr3_aa: CASSFGYEQYF